The next 15 T cell receptor beta chains were all read from a single sample in a study of regulatory T cells in long-lasting Graves disease. The authors built TCR beta libraries using iRepertoire HTBI primers and Arm-PCR of CDR3 regions. From the multiplex PCR reads, TCRdb called clonotypes with MiXCR, one entry per CDR3 protein. The sample lists approximately 470,000 distinct CDR3 sequences, 15% to 20% occurring once. Time point noted: newly diagnosed GD, antithyroid drugs for less than 3 months. Extracted PBMC RNA gave rise to the TCR library. The same data also went into a second study, on T cells in Graves' hyperthyroidism and ophthalmopathy.

The sequencing used peripheral blood mononuclear cells (PBMCs), collected at new diagnosis, from a patient treated with antithyroid drugs. These receptors were collected from a man in his forties with Graves disease.

The chain uses TRBV5-1 and TRBJ2-3; the match to TRBD2 covers 13 bases. The CDR3 spans 17 residues. Germline CDR1 SGHRS, CDR2 YFSETQ. Unmatched junction bases numbered 8, after V lost 4 bases and J lost 3 bases. The CDR3 DNA reads as TGCGCCAGCAGCCAACCTCGACTAGCGGGAGGTACAGATACGCAGTATTTT. As protein: CASSQPRLAGGTDTQYF.

The V and J genes are TRBV7-2 and TRBJ2-1; 8 nucleotides match TRBD1. The germline V gene encodes CDR1 SGHTA and CDR2 FQGNSA. The CDR3 runs 13 residues. Trimming at V came to 5 bases and at J to 15 bases, leaving 12 bases not matched to a gene. The DNA for the CDR3 is TGTGCCAGCAGCCATCCGGCCCGGACAGGGAGGTTCTTC. Translating gives CASSHPARTGRFF.

This clonotype was counted ten times or more. The rearrangement joins TRBV28 to TRBJ2-7; TRBD2 agrees at 10 bases. The CDR3 covers 15 residues. Per the germline V gene, CDR1 is MDHEN and CDR2 is SYDVKM. Losses at the gene ends were 5 bases for V and 1 base for J; bases not matched to a gene: 5. CDR3 sequence: CASSDTLAGSYEQYF. The CDR3 DNA is TGTGCCAGCAGTGATACACTAGCGGGGTCCTACGAGCAGTACTTC. The full variable domain, with the rest looked up from reference TRBV28 and TRBJ2-7, is DVKVTQSSRYLVKRTGEKVFLECVQDMDHENMFWYRQDPGLGLRLIYFSYDVKMKEKGDIPEGYSVSREKKERFSLILESASTNQTSMYLCASSDTLAGSYEQYFGPGTRLTVT.

This clonotype was found a few times. The CDR3 bases are TGCAGTGCCCGGACAGGGGCAGATACGCAGTATTTT. This gives the protein CSARTGADTQYF. The chain is built from TRBV20-1 and TRBJ2-3, with TRBD1 matching over 9 bases. Per germline, CDR1 DFQATT and CDR2 SNEGSKA (reference sequence). V was pared by 6 bases and J by 4 bases, with 2 bases of the junction left unmatched. The CDR3 has 12 residues.

This clonotype has at least ten counts. The chain combines TRBV2 with TRBJ2-7; D is unclear. Germline V gene data show CDR1 as SNHLY and CDR2 as FYNNEI. The CDR3 is 12 amino acids. Trimming shortened V by 7 bases and J by 5 bases, and 12 bases separated the two germline ends. CDR3 sequence (DNA): TGTGCCAGCAAACGTGAGAGCAACGAGCAGTACTTC. As protein: CASKRESNEQYF. The full variable domain, completed using reference TRBV2 and TRBJ2-7, is EPEVTQTPSHQVTQMGQEVILRCVPISNHLYFYWYRQILGQKVEFLVSFYNNEISEKSEIFDDQFSVERPDGSNFTLKIRSTKLEDSAMYFCASKRESNEQYFGPGTRLTVT.

This clonotype occurred once. Germline is not matched at one junction end, which may reflect a read error. V and J are TRBV5-1 and TRBJ2-1, with 7 bases fitting TRBD1. Germline values: CDR1 SGHRS, CDR2 YFSETQ. The CDR3 consists of 14 residues. CDR3 protein: CASSFGQAINEQFF. The CDR3 DNA follows: TGTGCCAGCAGCTTCGGACAGGCGATCAATGAGCAGTTCTTC. The full variable domain, its missing parts supplied by reference TRBV5-1 and TRBJ2-1, is KAGVTQTPRYLIKTRGQQVTLSCSPISGHRSVSWYQQTPGQGLQFLFEYFSETQRNKGNFPGRFSGRQFSNSRSEMNVSTLELGDSALYLCASSFGQAINEQFFGPGTRLTVL.

This clonotype was recorded only once. The genes are TRBV11-2 and TRBJ2-4, with 7 bases lining up with TRBD1. Trimming removed 5 bases from V and 8 bases from J; junction bases left unmatched: 3. The CDR3 length is 12 residues. Germline V gene sequence: CDR1 SGHAT, CDR2 FQNNGV. DNA for the CDR3: TGTGCCAGCAGCCAGGGGGTTGACATTCAGTACTTC. Amino acid sequence: CASSQGVDIQYF. The whole variable domain, filled in from reference TRBV11-2 and TRBJ2-4, reads EAGVAQSPRYKIIEKRQSVAFWCNPISGHATLYWYQQILGQGPKLLIQFQNNGVVDDSQLPKDRFSAERLKGVDSTLKIQPAKLEDSAVYLCASSQGVDIQYFGAGTRLSVL.

The rearrangement uses TRBV6-1 and TRBJ2-5, with D perhaps TRBD1 (6 bases). Germline CDR1 is MNHNS and CDR2 is SASEGT. Trimming stripped 4 bases from V and 2 bases from J, with 8 bases between. CDR3 length equals 13 residues. DNA for the CDR3: TGTGCCAGCAGTGGGACAGTTCAAGAGACCCAGTACTTC. Its translation is CASSGTVQETQYF.

The rearrangement uses TRBV27 and TRBJ2-2, with 8 bases identical to TRBD2. V was clipped by 5 bases and J by 7 bases; unmatched bases: 21. The germline gives CDR1 MNHEY, CDR2 SMNVEV (reference sequence). The CDR3 extends over 19 amino acids. CDR3 sequence: CASSRDGLAGVTIRGELFF. The CDR3 nucleotides are TGTGCCAGCAGTCGGGATGGACTAGCAGGAGTGACGATTCGCGGGGAGCTGTTTTTT.

This clonotype was seen many times. DNA of the CDR3: TGTGCCAGCAGTTTAAGGACCAGGGGCGAGCAGTACTTC. This translates into CASSLRTRGEQYF. V gene TRBV28 combines with J gene TRBJ2-7, with D possibly matching TRBD1 (6 bases). This CDR3 is built from 13 residues. V shed 2 bases and J shed 6 bases, with 11 bases lying between them. Germline CDR1 MDHEN, CDR2 SYDVKM. Drawing the rest from reference TRBV28 and TRBJ2-7, the complete variable domain is DVKVTQSSRYLVKRTGEKVFLECVQDMDHENMFWYRQDPGLGLRLIYFSYDVKMKEKGDIPEGYSVSREKKERFSLILESASTNQTSMYLCASSLRTRGEQYFGPGTRLTVT.

J is TRBJ1-2 and V is TRBV12-5, with D possibly matching TRBD1 (5 bases). Germline CDR1 and CDR2: LGHNT and FRNRAP. Trimming stripped 2 bases from V and 8 bases from J, with 12 bases between. The CDR3 runs to 13 residues. The CDR3 region has the DNA TGTGCTAGTGGTTTGTTCGGGGCTGACGGCTACACCTTC. Protein sequence: CASGLFGADGYTF.

The chain links TRBV19 to TRBJ2-3; D perhaps matches TRBD2 (5 bases). V gave up 4 bases and J gave up 6 bases, with 11 bases separating them. This CDR3 is 13 amino acids long. Germline-derived CDR1 and CDR2 are LNHDA and SQIVND (reference sequence). The CDR3 DNA reads as TGTGCCAGTAGTAGTTGGCGGGTGGATACGCAGTATTTT. Protein product: CASSSWRVDTQYF.

The chain carries TRBV10-3 and TRBJ1-5; no firm D call. V lost 0 bases and J 0 bases, leaving 6 bases between the germline ends. The CDR3 covers 15 residues. Per the germline V gene, CDR1 is ENHRY and CDR2 is SYGVKD. The CDR3 DNA sequence: TGTGCCATCAGTGAGTCGCAGAATAGCAATCAGCCCCAGCATTTT. It is translated as CAISESQNSNQPQHF.

This clonotype was seen repeatedly, ten times or more. The V gene is TRBV11-2, the J gene TRBJ2-1; D not resolved. The V gene's germline CDR1 is SGHAT and CDR2 FQNNGV. The CDR3 sequence is 13 residues long. V was trimmed by 4 bases and J by 4 bases, leaving 8 bases between them. CDR3 nucleotides: TGTGCCAGCAGCTCAAAGACGTACAATGAGCAGTTCTTC. This encodes CASSSKTYNEQFF.

In this sample, this clonotype turned up many times. The chain links TRBV2 to TRBJ2-1, with D maybe TRBD2 (6 bases). V was clipped by 5 bases and J by 2 bases, with 13 bases between them. Looked up from germline, CDR1 is SNHLY and CDR2 is FYNNEI. This CDR3 is 15 amino acids long. This CDR3 is CASSTSRSAYNEQFF. The CDR3, as DNA: TGTGCCAGCAGTACTAGCAGGAGCGCCTACAATGAGCAGTTCTTC.